The present entry profiles one T cell receptor beta chain with its context. What it recognizes is unknown. Generated by immunoSEQ multiplex PCR, the TCRdb table keeps only in-frame clones and is missing some. Of around 78,000 clones in the sample, about 82% were seen once. The record originates from a study of T cell responses to AZD1222 COVID-19 vaccine. The CDR3 extends over 15 amino acids. The germline gives CDR1 SGHRS, CDR2 YFSETQ. V lost 4 bases to trimming and J lost 6 bases, with 20 bases between them. General study findings and limits: Vaccine-associated CD4 TCRs ranged over spike, dominating at 160-218 and 743-854.

Source: peripheral blood, taken on day 0 of AZD1222 vaccination. This clonotype was obtained from an adult in good health. V and J are TRBV5-1 and TRBJ2-7; D unresolved. The CDR3 region is CASSPVGDRAGEQYF. DNA for the CDR3: TGCGCCAGCAGCCCGGTTGGGGATCGTGCTGGCGAGCAGTACTTC.